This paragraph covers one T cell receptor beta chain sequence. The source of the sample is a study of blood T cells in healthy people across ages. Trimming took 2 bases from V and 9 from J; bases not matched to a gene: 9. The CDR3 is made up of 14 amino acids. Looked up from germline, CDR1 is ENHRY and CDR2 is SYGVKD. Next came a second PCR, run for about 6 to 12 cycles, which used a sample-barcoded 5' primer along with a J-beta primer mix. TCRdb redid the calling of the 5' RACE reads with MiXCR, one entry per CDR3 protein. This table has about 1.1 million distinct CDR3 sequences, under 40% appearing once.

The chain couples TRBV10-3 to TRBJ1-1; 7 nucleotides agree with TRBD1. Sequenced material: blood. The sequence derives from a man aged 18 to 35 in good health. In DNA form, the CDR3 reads TGTGCCATCAGTGAGGACAGGGATGGAGGAAAAGCTTTCTTT. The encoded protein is CAISEDRDGGKAFF.